This T cell receptor beta chain came from a study of technical replicates of blood from several donors (TCRdb year 2017). The germline V gene yields SGDLS for CDR1 and YYNGEE for CDR2. The CDR3 holds 14 amino acids from the cysteine to the phenylalanine. CDR3 DNA only is kept here, 42 bases in frame from base 1. With respect to this clone: Its antigen is still unknown. At one end the junction does not follow the germline gene, possibly because of a read error.

The library was made by the immunoSEQ multiplex PCR assay. TCRdb provides this immuneACCESS table in a form limited to in-frame rearrangements. Some clones are lacking; in checked studies, under half of them reflect an unresolved V gene, and why the rest are absent is not known. This sample gives 95,000 to 100,000 clones in total; over 95% of them show up just once. The top ten constitute approximately 0.2% of the sample. The source of this sequence is a human donor in good health. The sequencing input was T cells isolated from PBMCs. This sequence uses TRBV9 and TRBJ1-5, with TRBD1 identical over 10 junction bases. The DNA sequence is as follows: TGTGCCAGCAGCCGACAGGGGGCGAATCAGCTCCAGCATTTT. It encodes CASSRQGANQLQHF.